This T cell receptor (beta chain) comes out of a study of blood T cells in healthy people across ages. Study-wide points: Diversity figures derived from one million T cells were judged to underestimate the true value. No conclusive comparison of naive versus antigen-experienced cells was possible with unsorted PBMCs.

Alongside a J-beta primer mix, a sample-barcoded 5' primer served in a second PCR lasting about 6 to 12 cycles. TCRdb called the 5' RACE reads again in MiXCR, with one record for every CDR3 protein. The sample lists roughly 800,000 distinct CDR3 sequences, roughly 64% seen once, with 22% in the top ten. Note on this clonotype: Its target is not known.

Researchers collected about 9.6 milliliters of peripheral blood from every single donor. Extraction of total RNA produced a minimum of 5 micrograms from each sample. The CDR3 spans 15 residues. CDR1 is DFQATT and CDR2 is SNEGSKA in the germline V gene (reference sequence). The chain combines TRBV20-1 with TRBJ2-1, with D possibly being TRBD1 or TRBD2 (5 bases each). The J call may be in error: the DNA end matches TRBJ2-7 better. Sequencing used blood. The clonotype originates from a man between 25 and 39 years old in good health. The chain's CDR3 is CSASSGRGAPYEQYF. In DNA form, the CDR3 reads TGCAGTGCCTCCTCTGGTAGGGGAGCCCCCTACGAGCAGTACTTC.